This record looks at one T cell receptor (beta chain) sequence and its context. The CDR3 loop spans 14 amino acids. V lost 9 bases and J lost 7; bases outside the gene matches: 13. Looked up from germline, CDR1 is LNHDA and CDR2 is SQIVND (reference sequence). These data originate in a study of blood T cell repertoires in COVID-19. At the level of the study: Sites in the United States, Italy and Spain provided acute and convalescent COVID-19 samples. Sources were T cells, B-cell-depleted T cells, or PBMCs; the material itself was cDNA or gDNA.

Per the original data handling: Amplification of reference gene primers was used by the study to estimate nucleated cell counts. Data came from immunoSEQ multiplex PCR; TCRdb stores just in-frame clones and leaves some out. From that table come the V and J calls and clone size; the DNA was used to work out D and trimming. Of 35,000 to 50,000 clones listed, roughly 88% are singletons. The sequencing input was peripheral blood. The V and J genes are TRBV19 and TRBJ1-2; 8 nucleotides line up with TRBD1. The sequence was collected from a human donor in a cohort sampled during active COVID-19. CDR3 sequence: CASQPGGLQAGYTF. The CDR3, as DNA: TGTGCCAGCCAGCCAGGGGGCCTTCAGGCTGGCTACACCTTC.